These T cell receptor beta chains were read from a single sample in a study of T cells in tumors after PD-1 blockade. Assay used: immunoSEQ multiplex PCR; TCRdb lists only in-frame clones, some missing. The sample shows over 20,000 clones, roughly 80% of them seen only once. The sample in question was PBMCs, obtained after anti-PD-1 treatment. The receptors were sampled from a human donor with basal cell carcinoma. The CDR3 runs from the conserved cysteine through the conserved F or W. The D gene is left open where the match is weak. Rows give clone size only sometimes, using once, few, many, or a class for an expanded clone.

D gene: NA; J gene: TRBJ1-6; clone size: NA; V gene: TRBV10-3; CDR3 DNA: TGTGCCATCAAGGCCGGGATCCCAAATTCACCCCTCCACTTT; CDR3 protein: CAIKAGIPNSPLHF
D gene: NA; J gene: TRBJ1-1; clone size: NA; V gene: TRBV30; CDR3 DNA: TGTGCCTGGAAACGGGGGTGGGGAGAGAACACTGAAGCTTTCTTT; CDR3 protein: CAWKRGWGENTEAFF
D gene: NA; J gene: TRBJ1-1; clone size: few; V gene: TRBV6-5; CDR3 DNA: TGTGCCAGCAGTTACTCGACGGTCACTGAAGCTTTCTTT; CDR3 protein: CASSYSTVTEAFF
D gene: TRBD1; J gene: TRBJ1-4; clone size: NA; V gene: TRBV23-1; CDR3 DNA: TGCGCCAGCAGTCCGGGGACAGGGTCTGAAAAACTGTTTTTT; CDR3 protein: CASSPGTGSEKLFF
D gene: NA; J gene: TRBJ2-3; clone size: NA; V gene: TRBV27; CDR3 DNA: TGTGCCAGCAGTTTGGTACACCCAGATACGCAGTATTTT; CDR3 protein: CASSLVHPDTQYF
D gene: TRBD2; J gene: TRBJ2-1; clone size: NA; V gene: TRBV9; CDR3 DNA: TGTGCCAGCAGCGCTCTCCCGGGGACTAGCGGGGGCCTTCACAATGAGCAGTTCTTC; CDR3 protein: CASSALPGTSGGLHNEQFF
D gene: NA; J gene: TRBJ1-3; clone size: NA; V gene: TRBV20-1; CDR3 DNA: TGCAGTGCTAGTGGTTCTGGAAACACCATATATTTT; CDR3 protein: CSASGSGNTIYF
D gene: TRBD1; J gene: TRBJ1-1; clone size: NA; V gene: TRBV19; CDR3 DNA: TGTGCCAGTAGTATAGCAGGGGGCGTAAGCACTGAAGCTTTCTTT; CDR3 protein: CASSIAGGVSTEAFF
D gene: NA; J gene: TRBJ2-3; clone size: NA; V gene: TRBV29-1; CDR3 DNA: TGCAGCGTTGAAGTCGGGGGGCGTAGGGCGCAGTATTTT; CDR3 protein: CSVEVGGRRAQYF
D gene: NA; J gene: TRBJ2-2; clone size: once; V gene: TRBV24-1; CDR3 DNA: TGTGCCACCAGTGTCGGAGGAGTAGGAGTTAACACCGGGGAGCTGTTTTTT; CDR3 protein: CATSVGGVGVNTGELFF
D gene: NA; J gene: TRBJ2-6; clone size: once; V gene: TRBV30; CDR3 DNA: TGTGCCTGGAGTTCAAAGGGTACTGGGGCCAACGTCCTGACTTTC; CDR3 protein: CAWSSKGTGANVLTF
D gene: TRBD1; J gene: TRBJ2-3; clone size: NA; V gene: TRBV5-1; CDR3 DNA: TGCGCCAGCAGCCTTGACAGGGGAAACACAGATACGCAGTATTTT; CDR3 protein: CASSLDRGNTDTQYF
D gene: TRBD2; J gene: TRBJ2-3; clone size: NA; V gene: TRBV7-3; CDR3 DNA: TGTGCCAGCAGCCTCGGGACTAGCGGGGTCACAGATACGCAGTATTTT; CDR3 protein: CASSLGTSGVTDTQYF
D gene: NA; J gene: TRBJ1-5; clone size: NA; V gene: TRBV6-6; CDR3 DNA: TGTGCCAGCAGTTACTCGATCGGTCAGCCCCAGCATTTT; CDR3 protein: CASSYSIGQPQHF
D gene: NA; J gene: TRBJ1-2; clone size: NA; V gene: TRBV7-9; CDR3 DNA: TGTGCCAGCAGCTTAGGACCCCTTGGGACCTATGGCTACACCTTC; CDR3 protein: CASSLGPLGTYGYTF
D gene: TRBD1; J gene: TRBJ1-6; clone size: NA; V gene: TRBV19; CDR3 DNA: TGTGCCAGTAGAAATCGTATTGAAGGGGGCTTTGGTAATTCACCCCTCCACTTT; CDR3 protein: CASRNRIEGGFGNSPLHF
D gene: NA; J gene: TRBJ1-4; clone size: NA; V gene: TRBV5-1; CDR3 DNA: TGCGCCAGCAGCTTGTCTGGGATACGAGAAAAACTGTTTTTT; CDR3 protein: CASSLSGIREKLFF
D gene: NA; J gene: TRBJ2-5; clone size: NA; V gene: TRBV10-3; CDR3 DNA: TGTGCCATCAGTGCCCGGACCTCAGAGACCCAGTACTTC; CDR3 protein: CAISARTSETQYF
D gene: TRBD1; J gene: TRBJ2-1; clone size: NA; V gene: TRBV7-8; CDR3 DNA: TGTGCCAGCAGCTTCCCGGGACAGGGCTACAATGAGCAGTTCTTC; CDR3 protein: CASSFPGQGYNEQFF
D gene: NA; J gene: TRBJ2-2; clone size: NA; V gene: TRBV6-5; CDR3 DNA: TGTGCCAGCAGCCTACTAGCGAACACCGGGGAGCTGTTTTTT; CDR3 protein: CASSLLANTGELFF
D gene: NA; J gene: TRBJ1-3; clone size: once; V gene: TRBV6-5; CDR3 DNA: TGTGCCAGCAGTTGGGGGATAAAGGTGGGAAACACCATATATTTT; CDR3 protein: CASSWGIKVGNTIYF
D gene: NA; J gene: TRBJ1-5; clone size: once; V gene: TRBV4-1; CDR3 DNA: TGCGCCAGCAGCCAAGAAAATCGGGGTACCAATCAGCCCCAGCATTTT; CDR3 protein: CASSQENRGTNQPQHF
D gene: TRBD2; J gene: TRBJ2-1; clone size: NA; V gene: TRBV3-1/TRBV3-2; CDR3 DNA: TGTGCCAGCAGCAAACCCAGCGGGGGGGTAATTAGGCAGTTCTTC; CDR3 protein: CASSKPSGGVIRQFF
D gene: NA; J gene: TRBJ1-5; clone size: NA; V gene: TRBV7-9; CDR3 DNA: TGTGCCAGCAGCTGGGGGACGCCGTATAGCAATCAGCCCCAGCATTTT; CDR3 protein: CASSWGTPYSNQPQHF
D gene: TRBD2; J gene: TRBJ2-3; clone size: once; V gene: TRBV14; CDR3 DNA: TGTGCCAGCAGCCAAGAGCGGGGGTACACAGATACGCAGTATTTT; CDR3 protein: CASSQERGYTDTQYF
D gene: NA; J gene: TRBJ2-1; clone size: NA; V gene: TRBV5-6; CDR3 DNA: TGTGCCAGCAGTCGGCAACCCTCAGATGAGCAGTTCTTC; CDR3 protein: CASSRQPSDEQFF
D gene: NA; J gene: TRBJ2-4; clone size: NA; V gene: TRBV5-6; CDR3 DNA: TGTGCCAGCAGCTACGACAGAGCCAAAAACATTCAGTACTTC; CDR3 protein: CASSYDRAKNIQYF
D gene: TRBD1; J gene: TRBJ2-7; clone size: NA; V gene: TRBV2; CDR3 DNA: TGTGCCAGCACAGGACCGATCCGGGACAGGGGATCCTACGAGCAGTACTTC; CDR3 protein: CASTGPIRDRGSYEQYF
D gene: NA; J gene: TRBJ1-6; clone size: NA; V gene: TRBV9; CDR3 DNA: TGTGCCAGCAGCGGTCAAACAGGGTTTCAATCACCCCTCCACTTT; CDR3 protein: CASSGQTGFQSPLHF
D gene: TRBD2; J gene: TRBJ2-1; clone size: NA; V gene: TRBV2; CDR3 DNA: TGTGCCAGCAGCGCAGGACTAGCAGCCTCCAATGAGCAGTTCTTC; CDR3 protein: CASSAGLAASNEQFF
D gene: NA; J gene: TRBJ1-6; clone size: NA; V gene: TRBV5-6; CDR3 DNA: TGTGCCAGCAGCTTGGGGGACTGGGGTTCCTATAATTCACCCCTCCACTTT; CDR3 protein: CASSLGDWGSYNSPLHF
D gene: TRBD1; J gene: TRBJ1-2; clone size: NA; V gene: TRBV7-6; CDR3 DNA: TGTGCCAGCAGCCCGGACAGGGTAGGGTATGGCTACACCTTC; CDR3 protein: CASSPDRVGYGYTF
D gene: TRBD2; J gene: TRBJ2-1; clone size: NA; V gene: TRBV7-2; CDR3 DNA: TGTGCCAGCGTAAGCGGGGGGGGAGCTGAGCAGTTCTTC; CDR3 protein: CASVSGGGAEQFF
D gene: TRBD1; J gene: TRBJ1-2; clone size: once; V gene: TRBV7-8; CDR3 DNA: TGTGCCAGCAGTCCTCAGGGGGCGATTGGCTATGGCTACACCTTC; CDR3 protein: CASSPQGAIGYGYTF
D gene: NA; J gene: TRBJ2-1; clone size: NA; V gene: TRBV12-3/TRBV12-4; CDR3 DNA: TGTGCCAGCAGTCACCCGTACTACAATGAGCAGTTCTTC; CDR3 protein: CASSHPYYNEQFF
D gene: NA; J gene: TRBJ1-1; clone size: NA; V gene: TRBV11-3; CDR3 DNA: TGTGCCAGCAGCTTAGTCCGGGGGAACACTGAAGCTTTCTTT; CDR3 protein: CASSLVRGNTEAFF
D gene: NA; J gene: TRBJ2-5; clone size: NA; V gene: TRBV30; CDR3 DNA: TGTGCCTGGAGTGTACAGACTTTAGAGACCCAGTACTTC; CDR3 protein: CAWSVQTLETQYF
D gene: NA; J gene: TRBJ2-2; clone size: NA; V gene: TRBV19; CDR3 DNA: TGTGCCAGTAGTATAGAGACAGGTTCGGGGGCCGGGGAGCTGTTTTTT; CDR3 protein: CASSIETGSGAGELFF
D gene: NA; J gene: TRBJ2-3; clone size: NA; V gene: TRBV5-1; CDR3 DNA: TGCGCCAGCAGCTTGGTCTCAGATACGCAGTATTTT; CDR3 protein: CASSLVSDTQYF
D gene: TRBD2; J gene: TRBJ2-1; clone size: NA; V gene: TRBV30; CDR3 DNA: TGTGCCTGGGCGACGGCGGGGGGGCGCAATGAGCAGTTCTTC; CDR3 protein: CAWATAGGRNEQFF
D gene: TRBD1; J gene: TRBJ1-4; clone size: NA; V gene: TRBV2; CDR3 DNA: TGTGCCAGCAGCACAGGGGGAACGGGTGAAAAACTGTTTTTT; CDR3 protein: CASSTGGTGEKLFF
D gene: NA; J gene: TRBJ1-6; clone size: NA; V gene: TRBV6-5; CDR3 DNA: TGTGCCAGCAGTTACAGGGGCGCTTTGGGGTCACCCCTCCACTTT; CDR3 protein: CASSYRGALGSPLHF
D gene: NA; J gene: TRBJ2-2; clone size: NA; V gene: TRBV7-2; CDR3 DNA: TGTGCCAGCAGGGGGGTCGGGGGGCGAGTCACCGGGGAGCTGTTTTTT; CDR3 protein: CASRGVGGRVTGELFF
D gene: TRBD1; J gene: TRBJ2-5; clone size: NA; V gene: TRBV3-1/TRBV3-2; CDR3 DNA: TGTGCCAGCAGCGACTACAGGGGAAAAGAGACCCAGTACTTC; CDR3 protein: CASSDYRGKETQYF
D gene: TRBD1; J gene: TRBJ2-5; clone size: NA; V gene: TRBV5-1; CDR3 DNA: TGCGCCAGCAGCTCGTCGACAGGGTGGGCAGAGACCCAGTACTTC; CDR3 protein: CASSSSTGWAETQYF